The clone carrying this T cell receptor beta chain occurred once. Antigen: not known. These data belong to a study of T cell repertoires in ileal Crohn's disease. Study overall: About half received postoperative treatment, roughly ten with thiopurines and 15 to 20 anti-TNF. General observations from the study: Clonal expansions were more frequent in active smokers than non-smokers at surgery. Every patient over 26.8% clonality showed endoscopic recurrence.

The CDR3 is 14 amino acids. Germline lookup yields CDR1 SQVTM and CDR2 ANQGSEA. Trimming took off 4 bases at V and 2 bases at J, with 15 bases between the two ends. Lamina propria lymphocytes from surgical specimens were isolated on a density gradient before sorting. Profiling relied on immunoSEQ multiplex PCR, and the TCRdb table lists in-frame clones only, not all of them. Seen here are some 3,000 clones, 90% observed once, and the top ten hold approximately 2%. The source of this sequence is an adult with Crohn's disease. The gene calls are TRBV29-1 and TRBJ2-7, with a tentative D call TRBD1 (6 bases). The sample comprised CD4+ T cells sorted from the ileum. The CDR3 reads CSVVSRTETYEQYF. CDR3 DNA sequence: TGCAGCGTTGTATCAAGGACAGAGACCTACGAGCAGTACTTC.